Reported below is one T cell receptor (beta chain). What it binds is not known. The CDR3 totals 14 residues. Germline loops: CDR1 SGHRS, CDR2 YFSETQ. Trimming stripped 0 bases from V and 1 base from J, with 7 bases between. TCRdb keeps only in-frame clones here, not all; method: immunoSEQ multiplex PCR. The repertoire holds 34,000 or so clones, roughly 80% seen once, with 10% to 11% in the top ten. This record comes from a study of OX40 agonist ivuxolimab in advanced cancers. Study-level results: Clonal expansion from baseline to week 6 occurred in both CD4+ and CD8+ T cells. CD4+ T cells averaged fewer expanded clones than CD8+ T cells.

This receptor was identified in an adult with an advanced solid tumor such as melanoma, head and neck, liver or kidney cancer. V gene TRBV5-1 combines with J gene TRBJ2-5; possible D gene TRBD1, 5 bases. Sequencing was performed on CD4+ or CD8+ T cells sorted from blood, taken in a trial of the OX40 agonist ivuxolimab. This CDR3 reads CASSLEGFQETQYF. CDR3 bases: TGCGCCAGCAGCTTGGAGGGGTTCCAAGAGACCCAGTACTTC.